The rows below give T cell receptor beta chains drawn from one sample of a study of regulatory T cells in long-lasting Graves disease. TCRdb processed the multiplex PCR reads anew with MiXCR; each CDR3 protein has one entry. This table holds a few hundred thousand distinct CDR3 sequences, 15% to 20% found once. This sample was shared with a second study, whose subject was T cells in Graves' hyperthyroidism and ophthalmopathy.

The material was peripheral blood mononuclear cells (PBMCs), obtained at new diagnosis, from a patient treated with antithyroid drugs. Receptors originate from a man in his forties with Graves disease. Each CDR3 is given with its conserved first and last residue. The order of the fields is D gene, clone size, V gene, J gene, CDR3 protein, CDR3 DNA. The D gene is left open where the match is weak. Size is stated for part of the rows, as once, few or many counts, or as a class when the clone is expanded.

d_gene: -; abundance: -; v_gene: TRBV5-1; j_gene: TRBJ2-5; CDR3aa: CASSLERASQETQYF; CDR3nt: TGCGCCAGCAGCTTGGAAAGAGCATCCCAAGAGACCCAGTACTTC
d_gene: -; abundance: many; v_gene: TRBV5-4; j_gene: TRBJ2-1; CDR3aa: CASSRQKNEQFF; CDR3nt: TGTGCCAGCAGCCGACAGAAGAATGAGCAGTTCTTC
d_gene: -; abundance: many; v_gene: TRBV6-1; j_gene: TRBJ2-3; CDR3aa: CASSQEGPTQYF; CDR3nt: TGTGCCAGCAGCCAGGAGGGACCTACGCAGTATTTT
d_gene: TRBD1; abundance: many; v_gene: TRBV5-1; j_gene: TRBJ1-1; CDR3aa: CASGDSLNTEAFF; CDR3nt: TGCGCCAGCGGGGACAGCTTGAACACTGAAGCTTTCTTT
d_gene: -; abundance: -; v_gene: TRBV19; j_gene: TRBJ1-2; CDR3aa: CASMRVGGNYGYTF; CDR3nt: TGTGCCAGCATGAGAGTGGGGGGCAACTATGGCTACACCTTC
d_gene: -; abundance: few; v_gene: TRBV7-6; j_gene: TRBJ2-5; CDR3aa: CASSLNHGRETQYF; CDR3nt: TGTGCCAGCAGCTTAAATCATGGACGAGAGACCCAGTACTTC
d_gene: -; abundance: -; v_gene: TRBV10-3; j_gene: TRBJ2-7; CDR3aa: CAIALTDYEQYF; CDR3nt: TGTGCCATCGCACTAACGGACTACGAGCAGTACTTC
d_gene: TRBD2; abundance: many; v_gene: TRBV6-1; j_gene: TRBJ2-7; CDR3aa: CASNPQAGAYEQYF; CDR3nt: TGTGCCAGCAACCCCCAGGCGGGGGCCTACGAGCAGTACTTC
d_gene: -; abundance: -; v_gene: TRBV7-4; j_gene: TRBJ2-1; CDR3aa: CASSAGVVAYNEQFF; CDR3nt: TGTGCCAGCAGCGCCGGGGTAGTGGCCTACAATGAGCAGTTCTTC
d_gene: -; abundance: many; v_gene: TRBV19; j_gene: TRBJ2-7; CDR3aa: CASSAEGRGYEQYF; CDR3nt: TGTGCCAGTAGTGCAGAAGGTCGAGGCTACGAGCAGTACTTC
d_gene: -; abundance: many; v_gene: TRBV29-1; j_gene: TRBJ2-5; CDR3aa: CSVKGRTQETQYF; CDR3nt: TGCAGCGTTAAGGGACGGACCCAAGAGACCCAGTACTTC
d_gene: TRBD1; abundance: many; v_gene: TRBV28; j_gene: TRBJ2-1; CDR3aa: CASSPLDRGGEQFF; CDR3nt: TGTGCCAGCAGTCCGCTGGACAGGGGAGGTGAGCAGTTCTTC
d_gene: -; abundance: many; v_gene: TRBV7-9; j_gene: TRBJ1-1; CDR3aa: CASSLALQSEAFF; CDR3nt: TGTGCCAGCAGCTTAGCGCTTCAGTCTGAAGCTTTCTTT
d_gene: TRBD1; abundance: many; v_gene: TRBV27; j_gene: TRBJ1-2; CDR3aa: CASSSIDRGGGYTF; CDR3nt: TGTGCCAGCAGTTCCATAGACAGGGGGGGTGGCTACACCTTC
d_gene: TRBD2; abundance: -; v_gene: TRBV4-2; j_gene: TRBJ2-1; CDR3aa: CASSQDTSGGQFF; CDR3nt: TGTGCCAGCAGCCAAGATACTAGCGGGGGACAGTTCTTC
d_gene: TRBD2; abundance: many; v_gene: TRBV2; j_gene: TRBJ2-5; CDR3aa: CACGGTIETQYF; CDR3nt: TGTGCCTGCGGGGGGACAATCGAGACCCAGTACTTC
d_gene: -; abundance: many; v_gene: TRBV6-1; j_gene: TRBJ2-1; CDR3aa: CASSEAGGNEQFF; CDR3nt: TGTGCCAGCAGTGAAGCAGGGGGCAATGAGCAGTTCTTC
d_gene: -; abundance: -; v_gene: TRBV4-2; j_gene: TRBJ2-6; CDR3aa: CASSLDQGTNPSGANVLTF; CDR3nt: TGTGCCAGCAGCCTAGACCAGGGCACCAACCCCTCTGGGGCCAACGTCCTGACTTTC
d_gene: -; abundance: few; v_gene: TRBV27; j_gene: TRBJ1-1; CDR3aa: CASSLKRNTEAFF; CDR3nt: TGTGCCAGCAGTTTGAAAAGGAACACTGAAGCTTTCTTT
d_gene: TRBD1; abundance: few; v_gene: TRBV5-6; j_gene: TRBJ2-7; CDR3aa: CASSPTGGHPLYEQYF; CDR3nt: TGTGCCAGCAGCCCGACAGGGGGACATCCCCTCTACGAGCAGTACTTC
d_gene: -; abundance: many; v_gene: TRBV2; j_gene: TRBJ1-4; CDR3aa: CASSLLQGANEKLFF; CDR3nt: TGTGCCAGCAGCCTATTACAGGGAGCTAATGAAAAACTGTTTTTT
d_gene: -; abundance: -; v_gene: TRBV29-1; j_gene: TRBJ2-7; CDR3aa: CSVGRTPYEQYF; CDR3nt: TGCAGCGTTGGTCGGACACCCTACGAGCAGTACTTC
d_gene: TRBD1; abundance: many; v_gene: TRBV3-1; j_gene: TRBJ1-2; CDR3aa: CASSQAFQGAYYGYTF; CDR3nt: TGTGCCAGCAGCCAAGCCTTTCAGGGGGCGTACTATGGCTACACCTTC
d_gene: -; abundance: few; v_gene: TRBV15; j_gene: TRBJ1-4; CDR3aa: CATSRTGGTREKLFF; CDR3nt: TGTGCCACCAGCAGGACAGGAGGGACGCGTGAAAAACTGTTTTTT
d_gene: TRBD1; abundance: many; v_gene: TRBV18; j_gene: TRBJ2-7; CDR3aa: CASSLGQGSNEQYF; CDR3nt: TGTGCCAGCTCCCTAGGACAGGGGTCCAACGAGCAGTACTTC
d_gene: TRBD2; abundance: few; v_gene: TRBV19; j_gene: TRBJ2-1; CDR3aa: CASSINRAGGPSSYNEQFF; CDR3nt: TGTGCCAGTAGTATAAATCGAGCGGGGGGGCCTTCCTCCTACAATGAGCAGTTCTTC
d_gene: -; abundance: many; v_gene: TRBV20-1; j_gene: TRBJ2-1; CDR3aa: CSAKSWGRRDEQFF; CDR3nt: TGCAGTGCCAAAAGCTGGGGCCGACGCGATGAGCAGTTCTTC
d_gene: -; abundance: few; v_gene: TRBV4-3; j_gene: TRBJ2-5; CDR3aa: CASSPNLGGGGETQYF; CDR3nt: TGCGCCAGCAGCCCAAACTTGGGGGGGGGCGGGGAGACCCAGTACTTC
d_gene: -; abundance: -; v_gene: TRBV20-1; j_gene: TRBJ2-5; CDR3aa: CSARGSFGTQYF; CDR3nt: TGCAGTGCTAGGGGCAGCTTTGGGACCCAGTACTTC
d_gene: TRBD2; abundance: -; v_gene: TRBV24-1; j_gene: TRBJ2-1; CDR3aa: CATQRGVYNEQFF; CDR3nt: TGTGCCACGCAGCGGGGGGTATACAATGAGCAGTTCTTC
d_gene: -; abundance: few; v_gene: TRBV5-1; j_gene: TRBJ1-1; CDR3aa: CASSITGWNTEAFF; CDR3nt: TGCGCCAGCAGCATTACAGGGTGGAACACTGAAGCTTTCTTT
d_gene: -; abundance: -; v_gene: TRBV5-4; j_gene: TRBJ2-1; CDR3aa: CASSWAVRGSYNEQFF; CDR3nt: TGTGCCAGCAGCTGGGCGGTCCGCGGCTCCTACAATGAGCAGTTCTTC
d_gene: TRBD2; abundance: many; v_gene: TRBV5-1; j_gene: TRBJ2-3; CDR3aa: CASSLVLATDTQYF; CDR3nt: TGCGCCAGCAGCTTGGTACTAGCGACTGATACGCAGTATTTT
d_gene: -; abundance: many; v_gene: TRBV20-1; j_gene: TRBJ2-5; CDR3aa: CSARTWAYGQETQYF; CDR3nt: TGCAGTGCTAGGACCTGGGCCTACGGGCAAGAGACCCAGTACTTC
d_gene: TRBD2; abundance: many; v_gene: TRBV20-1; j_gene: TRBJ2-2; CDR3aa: CSAPRQPGLAGGHTGELFF; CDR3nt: TGCAGTGCCCCCAGACAGCCGGGACTAGCGGGGGGCCATACCGGGGAGCTGTTTTTT
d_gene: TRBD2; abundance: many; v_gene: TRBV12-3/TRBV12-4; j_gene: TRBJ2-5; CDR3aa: CASSLRLAGGWETQYF; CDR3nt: TGTGCCAGCAGTCTGAGACTAGCGGGGGGCTGGGAGACCCAGTACTTC
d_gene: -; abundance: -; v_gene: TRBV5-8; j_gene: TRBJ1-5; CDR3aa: CASSLSGVSNQPQHF; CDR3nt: TGTGCCAGCAGCCTATCGGGAGTTAGCAATCAGCCCCAGCATTTT
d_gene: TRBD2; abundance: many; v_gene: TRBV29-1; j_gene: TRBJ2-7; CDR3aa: CSAKLAGGYEQYF; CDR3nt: TGCAGCGCGAAACTAGCGGGGGGTTACGAGCAGTACTTC
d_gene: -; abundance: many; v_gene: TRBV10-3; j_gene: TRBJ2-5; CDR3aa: CAISEGRQTQYF; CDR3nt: TGTGCCATCAGTGAGGGCCGGCAGACCCAGTACTTC
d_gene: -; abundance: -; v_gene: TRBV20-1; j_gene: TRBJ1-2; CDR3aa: CSARDRQTGGPYTF; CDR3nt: TGCAGTGCTAGAGATCGGCAAACCGGTGGCCCCTACACCTTC